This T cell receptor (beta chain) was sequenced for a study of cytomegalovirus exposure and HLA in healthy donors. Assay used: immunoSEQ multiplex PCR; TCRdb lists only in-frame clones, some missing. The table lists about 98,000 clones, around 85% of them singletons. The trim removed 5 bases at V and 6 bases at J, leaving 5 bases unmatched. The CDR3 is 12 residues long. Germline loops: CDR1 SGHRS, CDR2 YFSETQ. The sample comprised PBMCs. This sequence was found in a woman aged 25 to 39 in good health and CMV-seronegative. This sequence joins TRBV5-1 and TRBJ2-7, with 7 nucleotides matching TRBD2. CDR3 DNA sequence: TGCGCCAGCAGTCTGACTAGCTTCGAGCAGTACTTC. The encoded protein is CASSLTSFEQYF.